The 21 T cell receptor beta chains below come from one sample, sequenced in a study of CD8+ T cells in alopecia areata. As for treatment: oral pan-JAK inhibitor, 5-10 mg twice daily. Extracted RNA was reverse transcribed into cDNA, the sequencing template. Clones were read by immunoSEQ multiplex PCR, and TCRdb kept only the in-frame ones, dropping some. Among about 90,000 clones listed, roughly 47% were seen once. The input for sequencing was CD8+ T cells sorted from blood, taken at week 24, from a patient treated with tofacitinib. The receptor source for this set is a human donor with alopecia areata.

The J gene is TRBJ2-1, the V gene TRBV11-1, with 7 bases lining up with TRBD2. Germline V gene lookup returns CDR1 SGHAT and CDR2 FQDESV (reference sequence). The CDR3 covers 14 residues. Trimming removed 4 bases from V and 8 bases from J; junction bases left unmatched: 8. This CDR3 is CASSSRTRGDEQFF. CDR3 DNA sequence: TGTGCCAGCAGCTCTCGGACTAGGGGCGATGAGCAGTTCTTC.

This chain connects TRBV29-1 to TRBJ2-1; D not certain. Germline CDR1 is SQVTM and CDR2 is ANQGSEA. The V and J ends lost 7 bases and 4 bases respectively, with 17 bases between them. CDR3 size: 14 residues. CDR3 nucleotides: TGCAGCGCAGAAGACACCACCCAGTACAATGAGCAGTTCTTC. This encodes CSAEDTTQYNEQFF.

This clone was counted only a few times. The gene calls are TRBV19 and TRBJ1-5; D perhaps matches TRBD1 (6 bases). The V end lost 8 bases, the J end lost 3 bases, and 17 bases lay between the germline ends. There are 15 residues in the CDR3. Germline CDR1 and CDR2: LNHDA and SQIVND (reference sequence). CDR3 loop: CASSQGRGNNQPQHF. CDR3 DNA: TGTGCCAGTTCCCAGGGGAGGGGTAACAATCAGCCCCAGCATTTT. Full variable domain (rest looked up from reference TRBV19 and TRBJ1-5): DGGITQSPKYLFRKEGQNVTLSCEQNLNHDAMYWYRQDPGQGLRLIYYSQIVNDFQKGDIAEGYSVSREKKESFPLTVTSAQKNPTAFYLCASSQGRGNNQPQHFGDGTRLSIL.

The sample holds many counts of this clone. The chain links TRBV28 to TRBJ1-4, with 8 positions matching TRBD1. The CDR3 runs 14 residues. Germline assignment: CDR1 MDHEN and CDR2 SYDVKM. The V gene end was trimmed by 6 bases and the J gene end by 8 bases; junction bases not matched to a gene: 8. This chain's CDR3 is CASSQGQEAEKLFF. CDR3 sequence (DNA): TGTGCCAGCAGCCAGGGACAGGAGGCCGAAAAACTGTTTTTT. Combining the CDR3 with reference TRBV28 and TRBJ1-4 gives the whole variable domain DVKVTQSSRYLVKRTGEKVFLECVQDMDHENMFWYRQDPGLGLRLIYFSYDVKMKEKGDIPEGYSVSREKKERFSLILESASTNQTSMYLCASSQGQEAEKLFFGSGTQLSVL.

The J gene is TRBJ2-1, the V gene TRBV5-1, with 10 nucleotides matching TRBD1. V shed 7 bases, J shed 7 bases, and the junction held 2 bases outside the gene matches. The germline gives CDR1 SGHRS, CDR2 YFSETQ. The CDR3 runs to 12 residues. Here the CDR3 reads CASGTGENEQFF. The CDR3 bases are TGCGCCAGCGGGACAGGGGAAAATGAGCAGTTCTTC.

This clone was found a few times. J is TRBJ1-1 and V is TRBV14; D call uncertain. The V end lost 3 bases, the J end lost 11 bases, and 16 bases lay between the germline ends. Germline values: CDR1 SGHDN, CDR2 FVKESK. This CDR3 spans 13 amino acids. Here the CDR3 reads CASSHLRAGNAFF. The CDR3 DNA sequence: TGTGCCAGCAGCCATCTCCGGGCGGGGAATGCTTTCTTT. The full variable domain, completed using reference TRBV14 and TRBJ1-1, is EAGVTQFPSHSVIEKGQTVTLRCDPISGHDNLYWYRRVMGKEIKFLLHFVKESKQDESGMPNNRFLAERTGGTYSTLKVQPAELEDSGVYFCASSHLRAGNAFFGQGTRLTVV.

This clone was observed a single time. V and J are TRBV27 and TRBJ2-7, with D tentatively TRBD2 (6 bases). Trimming left V 6 bases short and J 5 bases short, with 17 bases between. There are 14 residues in the CDR3. Germline V gene sequence: CDR1 MNHEY, CDR2 SMNVEV (reference sequence). The CDR3 sequence is CASSYRRANDEQYF. The CDR3 DNA follows: TGTGCCAGCAGCTACCGGAGGGCCAACGACGAGCAGTACTTC.

The rearrangement links TRBV19 to TRBJ1-1; no reliable D call. Germline V gene sequence: CDR1 LNHDA, CDR2 SQIVND (reference sequence). Trimming removed 10 bases at V and 5 bases at J, with 17 bases between. The CDR3 runs to 13 residues. The chain's CDR3 is CATLSGGWTEAFF. DNA of the CDR3: TGTGCCACCCTTTCGGGCGGTTGGACTGAAGCTTTCTTT.

The V and J genes are TRBV29-1 and TRBJ2-5; 7 bases fit TRBD2. With the DNA end fitting TRBJ2-7 better, the J assignment may be wrong. Per the germline V gene, CDR1 is SQVTM and CDR2 is ANQGSEA. The CDR3 totals 12 residues. CDR3 region: CSVVLADPEQYF. CDR3 in DNA: TGCAGCGTTGTTCTAGCGGACCCCGAGCAGTACTTC.

This clone has a handful of counts. The chain joins TRBV30 to TRBJ2-7, with D perhaps matching TRBD2 (6 bases). Germline assignment: CDR1 GTSNPN and CDR2 SVGIG (reference sequence). The V end was cut by 3 bases, the J end by 4 bases, with 13 bases between. The length of the CDR3 is 13 residues. The chain's CDR3 is CAWSGRGIYEQYF. The CDR3 nucleotides read TGTGCCTGGAGCGGCCGGGGGATTTACGAGCAGTACTTC.

V and J are TRBV30 and TRBJ2-7; D is tentatively TRBD1 or TRBD2 (5 bases each). The CDR3 totals 15 residues. Germline V CDR1 and CDR2: GTSNPN, SVGIG (reference sequence). Trimming took off 0 bases at V and 6 bases at J, with 18 bases between the two ends. CDR3 bases: TGTGCCTGGAGTGTACGAGGGACGAAACCAAGCGAGCAGTACTTC. Its protein product is CAWSVRGTKPSEQYF.

This sequence joins TRBV29-1 and TRBJ1-2; D remains ambiguous. Germline CDR1 and CDR2: SQVTM and ANQGSEA. Trimming took 6 bases from V and 3 from J, leaving 14 bases between them. The CDR3 spans 13 residues. The CDR3 sequence is CSVLPMSDYGYTF. The CDR3 nucleotides read TGCAGCGTCCTCCCTATGAGCGACTATGGCTACACCTTC.

The chain combines TRBV7-7 with TRBJ2-3; 7 nucleotides agree with TRBD2. Looked up from germline, CDR1 is SSHAT and CDR2 is FNYEAQ (reference sequence). The CDR3 runs to 15 residues. The V segment lost 1 base and the J segment 2 bases; nucleotides outside the gene matches: 3. The DNA of the CDR3 is TGTGCCAGCAGCTTAGGAGGGAGGGACACAGATACGCAGTATTTT. The encoded protein is CASSLGGRDTDTQYF. Combining the CDR3 with reference TRBV7-7 and TRBJ2-3 gives the whole variable domain GAGVSQSPRYKVTKRGQDVTLRCDPISSHATLYWYQQALGQGPEFLTYFNYEAQPDKSGLPSDRFSAERPEGSISTLTIQRTEQRDSAMYRCASSLGGRDTDTQYFGPGTRLTVL.

About this clone itself: A junction end diverges from the germline sequence, so it may reflect a read error. The chain uses TRBV7-7 and TRBJ2-1; TRBD2 matches 14 bases. The germline V gene encodes CDR1 SSHAT and CDR2 FNYEAQ (reference sequence). This CDR3 contains 18 residues. In DNA, the CDR3 is TGTGCTAGCAGCGCCGAATTGGGACTAGCGGGAGTTGTCGATGAGCAGTTCTTC. Translation gives CASSAELGLAGVVDEQFF.

J is TRBJ2-5 and V is TRBV4-1; 14 bases are shared with TRBD2. Looked up from germline, CDR1 is MGHRA and CDR2 is YSYEKL. The CDR3 length is 16 residues. The V segment lost 1 base and the J segment 4 bases; nucleotides outside the gene matches: 2. CDR3 nucleotide sequence: TGCGCCAGCAGCCAAGCGGGACTAGCGGGAGTAGAGACCCAGTACTTC. It specifies CASSQAGLAGVETQYF.

In this sample, this clone turned up a few times. The rearrangement uses TRBV12-5 and TRBJ1-5; tentatively, D is TRBD1 (6 bases). The CDR3 is 12 residues long. Trimming removed 5 bases at V and 5 bases at J, with 7 bases between. Germline V gives CDR1 LGHNT, CDR2 FRNRAP. CDR3 amino acids: CASGAGDQPQHF. For the CDR3, the DNA is TGTGCTAGTGGTGCAGGGGATCAGCCCCAGCATTTT.

This chain uses TRBV4-1 with TRBJ2-1; 8 positions agree with TRBD1. CDR3 size: 18 residues. After removal of 3 bases from V and 4 bases from J, the junction contained 14 bases not matched to a gene. The V gene's germline CDR1 is MGHRA and CDR2 YSYEKL. CDR3 DNA: TGCGCCAGCAGCCACCGCCAGGGACAGGAAGTAGGATACAATGAGCAGTTCTTC. Its protein product is CASSHRQGQEVGYNEQFF.

The chain is built from TRBV4-1 and TRBJ1-5; D is ambiguous. Germline loops: CDR1 MGHRA, CDR2 YSYEKL. Deletions cut 6 bases from V and 0 bases from J, with 12 bases between. This CDR3 region has 15 residues. The CDR3 here is CASRVRDTSNQPQHF. As DNA, the CDR3 is TGCGCCAGCAGAGTTAGAGACACTAGCAATCAGCCCCAGCATTTT.

This clone appeared a few times. This chain's CDR3 is CASKPTSGYYNEQFF. Written as DNA, the CDR3 is TGTGCCAGCAAACCGACTAGCGGATACTACAATGAGCAGTTCTTC. The V and J genes are TRBV2 and TRBJ2-1; 9 bases map to TRBD2. V shed 7 bases, J shed 3 bases, and the junction held 7 bases outside the gene matches. Germline V gene data show CDR1 as SNHLY and CDR2 as FYNNEI. CDR3 length: 15 amino acids. Complete variable domain (other parts from reference TRBV2 and TRBJ2-1): EPEVTQTPSHQVTQMGQEVILRCVPISNHLYFYWYRQILGQKVEFLVSFYNNEISEKSEIFDDQFSVERPDGSNFTLKIRSTKLEDSAMYFCASKPTSGYYNEQFFGPGTRLTVL.

The chain links TRBV18 to TRBJ1-4; D unclear. Trimming removed 2 bases at V and 6 bases at J, with 10 bases between. CDR3 length equals 14 residues. Germline values: CDR1 KGHSH, CDR2 LQKENI. Written as DNA, the CDR3 is TGTGCCAGCTCACCAACACCGAATGATGAAAAACTGTTTTTT. Its protein is CASSPTPNDEKLFF.

The CDR3 DNA is TGTGCCAGCAGTTACTCCCCCCCCATCGATGAGCAGTTCTTC. Translating gives CASSYSPPIDEQFF. This sequence joins TRBV6-6 and TRBJ2-1; D unclear. V was cut by 0 bases and J by 8 bases, with 11 bases left in between. CDR3 length equals 14 residues. Germline V lookup: CDR1 MNHNY, CDR2 SVGAGI (reference sequence).